This T cell receptor (beta chain) appears in the sequencing data of a study of molecular identifiers for immune sequencing clone quantification. This clonotype appeared many times. Antigen unknown. Study-wide findings and caveats: Clones exceeding 20 RNA copies carried over 97% of effector molecules but under 1% of naive-cell molecules.

MiXCR, run by TCRdb on the PCR reads, gives a single entry per CDR3 protein. The data contain 30,000 to 40,000 distinct CDR3 sequences, about 18% of them singletons. The material sequenced was naive CD8+ T cells from blood, with Jurkat cell RNA spiked in. As to subset: FACS-sorted CD8+CD4-CCR7+CD45RA+ naive T cells. The clonotype comes from a human donor in good health. Some libraries in this study had Jurkat cell RNA spiked in.

CDR3 protein: CSASEGAYSNQPQHF. For the CDR3, the DNA is TGCAGTGCTAGTGAGGGAGCGTATAGCAATCAGCCCCAGCATTTT. The rearrangement links TRBV20-1 to TRBJ1-5, with D uncertain. V lost 3 bases and J 0 bases, leaving 12 bases between the germline ends. The germline gives CDR1 DFQATT, CDR2 SNEGSKA (reference sequence). This CDR3 spans 15 amino acids.